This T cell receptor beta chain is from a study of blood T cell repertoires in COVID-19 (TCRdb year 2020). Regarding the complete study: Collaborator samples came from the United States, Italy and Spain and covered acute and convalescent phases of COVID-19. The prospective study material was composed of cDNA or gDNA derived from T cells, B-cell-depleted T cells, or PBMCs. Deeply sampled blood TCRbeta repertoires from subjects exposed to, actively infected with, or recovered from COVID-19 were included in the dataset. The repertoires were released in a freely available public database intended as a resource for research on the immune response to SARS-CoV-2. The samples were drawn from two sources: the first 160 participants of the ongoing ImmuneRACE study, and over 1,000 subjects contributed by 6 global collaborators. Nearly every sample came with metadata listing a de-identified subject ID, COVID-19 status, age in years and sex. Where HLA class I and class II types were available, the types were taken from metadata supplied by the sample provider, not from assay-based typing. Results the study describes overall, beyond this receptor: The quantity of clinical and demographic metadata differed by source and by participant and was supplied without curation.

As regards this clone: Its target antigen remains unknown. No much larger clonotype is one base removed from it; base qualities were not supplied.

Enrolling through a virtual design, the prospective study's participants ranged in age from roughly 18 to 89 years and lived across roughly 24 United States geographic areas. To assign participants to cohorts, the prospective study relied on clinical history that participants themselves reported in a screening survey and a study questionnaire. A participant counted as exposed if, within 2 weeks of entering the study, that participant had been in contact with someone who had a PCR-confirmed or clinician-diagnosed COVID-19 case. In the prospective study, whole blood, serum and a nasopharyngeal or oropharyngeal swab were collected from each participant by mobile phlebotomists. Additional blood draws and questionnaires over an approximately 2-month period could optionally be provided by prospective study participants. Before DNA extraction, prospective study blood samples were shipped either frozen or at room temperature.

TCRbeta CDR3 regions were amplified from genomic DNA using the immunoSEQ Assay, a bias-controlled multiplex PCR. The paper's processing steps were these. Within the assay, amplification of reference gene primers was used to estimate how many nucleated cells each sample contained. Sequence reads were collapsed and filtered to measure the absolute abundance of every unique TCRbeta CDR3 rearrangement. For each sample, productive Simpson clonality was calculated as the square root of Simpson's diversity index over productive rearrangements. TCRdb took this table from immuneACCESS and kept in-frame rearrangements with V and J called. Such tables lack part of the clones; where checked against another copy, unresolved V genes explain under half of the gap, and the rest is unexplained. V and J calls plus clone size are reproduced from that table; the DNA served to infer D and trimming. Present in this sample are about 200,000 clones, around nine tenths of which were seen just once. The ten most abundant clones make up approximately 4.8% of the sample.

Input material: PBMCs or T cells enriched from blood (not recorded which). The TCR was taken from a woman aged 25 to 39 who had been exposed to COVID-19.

The sequenced DNA: TGTGCCAGCAGGTTAAGGACTGCCAACACAGATACGCAGTATTTT. The resulting protein is CASRLRTANTDTQYF. The receptor chain draws on TRBV27 and TRBJ2-3, with a weak D call of TRBD2 (5 bases match). From a lookup of the germline V gene (reference sequence), CDR1 and CDR2 are MNHEY and SMNVEV. A distance of 15 bases separates the germline ends of V and J, which lose 6 bases and 2 bases respectively. The CDR3 has 15 amino acids, counting the end cysteine and phenylalanine. Just CDR3 DNA is preserved here, 45 bases in frame from base 1.